The clone carrying this TCR beta chain was found many times. Its antigen is as yet unknown. Samples came from axillary lymph nodes draining the breast cancer. The sample comes from a study of breast tumors, draining lymph nodes, adjacent tissues. Study-level findings and limits: Tumor T cell lymph node origin was a supported hypothesis, not proven.

Trimming took off 4 bases at V and 6 bases at J, with 7 bases between the two ends. Germline V gives CDR1 SGHRS, CDR2 YFSETQ. This CDR3 has 11 amino acids. TCRdb reanalysed the multiplex PCR reads using MiXCR and keeps one entry per CDR3 protein. The data show 150,000 to 200,000 distinct CDR3 sequences, with 33% seen just once and approximately 4.3% held by the top ten. The TCR was taken from a female donor with breast cancer. Some clones in this sample may be carry-over from other donors' samples. Specimen: axillary lymph node tissue. The chain is built from TRBV5-1 and TRBJ1-2; D call uncertain. CDR3 sequence: CASSAADGYTF. CDR3 in DNA: TGCGCCAGCAGCGCGGCGGATGGCTACACCTTC.